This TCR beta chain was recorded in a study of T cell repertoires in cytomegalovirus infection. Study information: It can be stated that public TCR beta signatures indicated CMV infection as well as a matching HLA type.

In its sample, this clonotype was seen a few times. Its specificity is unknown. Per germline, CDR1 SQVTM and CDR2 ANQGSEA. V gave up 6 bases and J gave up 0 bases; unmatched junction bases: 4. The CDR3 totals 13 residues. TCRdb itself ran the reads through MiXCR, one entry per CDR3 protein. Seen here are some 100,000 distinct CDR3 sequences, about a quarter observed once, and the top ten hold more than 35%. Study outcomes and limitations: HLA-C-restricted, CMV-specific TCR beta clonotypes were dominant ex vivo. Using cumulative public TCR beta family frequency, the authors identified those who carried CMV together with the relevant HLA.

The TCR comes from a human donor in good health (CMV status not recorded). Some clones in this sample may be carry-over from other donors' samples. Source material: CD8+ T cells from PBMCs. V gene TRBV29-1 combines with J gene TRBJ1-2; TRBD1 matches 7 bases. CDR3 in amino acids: CSVPDRSNYGYTF. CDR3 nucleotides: TGCAGCGTGCCGGACAGGTCTAACTATGGCTACACCTTC. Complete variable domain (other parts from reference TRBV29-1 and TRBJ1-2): SAVISQKPSRDICQRGTSLTIQCQVDSQVTMMFWYRQQPGQSLTLIATANQGSEATYESGFVIDKFPISRPNLTFSTLTVSNMSPEDSSIYLCSVPDRSNYGYTFGSGTRLTVV.